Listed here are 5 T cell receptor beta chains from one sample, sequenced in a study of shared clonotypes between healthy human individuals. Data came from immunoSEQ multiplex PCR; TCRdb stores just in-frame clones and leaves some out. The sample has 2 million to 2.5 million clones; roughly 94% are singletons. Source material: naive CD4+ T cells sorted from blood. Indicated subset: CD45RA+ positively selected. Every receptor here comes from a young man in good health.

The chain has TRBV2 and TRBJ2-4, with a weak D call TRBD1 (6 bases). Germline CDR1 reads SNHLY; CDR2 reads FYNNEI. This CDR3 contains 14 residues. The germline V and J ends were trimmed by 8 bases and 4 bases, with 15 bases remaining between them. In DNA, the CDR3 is TGTGCCAGCGGGGACAATACGGAGAAAAACATTCAGTACTTC. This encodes CASGDNTEKNIQYF.

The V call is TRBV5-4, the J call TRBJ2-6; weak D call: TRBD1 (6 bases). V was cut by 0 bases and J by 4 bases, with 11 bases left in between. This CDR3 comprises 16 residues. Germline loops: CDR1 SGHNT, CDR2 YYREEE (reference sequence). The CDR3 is CASSLVGGQGANVLTF. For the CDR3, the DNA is TGTGCCAGCAGCTTGGTTGGGGGCCAGGGGGCCAACGTCCTGACTTTC. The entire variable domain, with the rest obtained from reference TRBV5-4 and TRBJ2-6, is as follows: ETGVTQSPTHLIKTRGQQVTLRCSSQSGHNTVSWYQQALGQGPQFIFQYYREEENGRGNFPPRFSGLQFPNYSSELNVNALELDDSALYLCASSLVGGQGANVLTFGAGSRLTVL.

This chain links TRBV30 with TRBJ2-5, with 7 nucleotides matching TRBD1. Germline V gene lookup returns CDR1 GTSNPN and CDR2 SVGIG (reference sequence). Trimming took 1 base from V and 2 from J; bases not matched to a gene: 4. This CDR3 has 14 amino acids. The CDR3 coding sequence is TGTGCCTGGAGTGAACGACAGGGACAAGAGACCCAGTACTTC. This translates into CAWSERQGQETQYF.

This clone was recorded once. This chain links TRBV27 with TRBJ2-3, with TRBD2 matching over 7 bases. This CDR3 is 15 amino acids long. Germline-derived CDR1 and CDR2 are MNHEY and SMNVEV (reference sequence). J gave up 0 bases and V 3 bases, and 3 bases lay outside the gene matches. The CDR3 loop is CASSFSGPSTDTQYF. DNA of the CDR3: TGTGCCAGCAGTTTTAGCGGGCCTAGCACAGATACGCAGTATTTT.

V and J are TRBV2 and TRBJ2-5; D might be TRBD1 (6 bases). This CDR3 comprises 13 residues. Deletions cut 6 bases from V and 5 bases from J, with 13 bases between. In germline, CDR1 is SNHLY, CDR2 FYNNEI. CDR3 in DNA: TGTGCCAGCAGGGGACAAGCCGGGGAGACCCAGTACTTC. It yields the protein CASRGQAGETQYF.